This TCR beta chain emerged from a study of beta chain features in type 1 diabetes. The whole isolated RNA underwent reverse transcription, so sequencing captured expressed TCRB transcripts. TCRdb's table, derived via immunoSEQ multiplex PCR, lists solely in-frame clones and lacks some. The top ten clones hold approximately 0.022% of a sample with 550,000 to 850,000 clones, 10% to 15% of them seen once. V dropped 3 bases and J dropped 0 bases, with 15 bases sitting between them. The CDR3 consists of 17 residues. Germline loops: CDR1 LGHNA, CDR2 YNFKEQ. Study-wide findings and caveats: The study found moderately but significantly shorter TCRB CDR3s in all four CD4+ subsets of Type 1 diabetes patients. More deletions and fewer insertions at VDJ junctions were found in patients with type 1 diabetes.

Sorting based on CD45RO/CCR7/CD25/CD127/CD95/CD27 separated CD4+ naive, central memory, regulatory and stem cell-like memory cells. On this clone itself: The target antigen is unknown.

The genes are TRBV4-2 and TRBJ1-3; perhaps TRBD1 as D (5 bases). The sample comprised naive CD4+ T cells from blood. The sequence derives from a man younger than 35 with type 1 diabetes. The CDR3 sequence: CASSQYSTDFSGNTIYF. Here the CDR3 DNA reads TGTGCCAGCAGCCAGTACTCGACAGACTTCTCTGGAAACACCATATATTTT.